A selection of T cell receptor beta chains follows, all from one sample in a study of blood T cell repertoires in COVID-19. Some clones are missing from TCRdb's copy, which holds only in-frame ones; the method was immunoSEQ multiplex PCR. The repertoire has 100,000 or so clones, around 72% of them found once; the top ten carry under 15%. Sample: peripheral blood. These receptors all stem from an elderly woman with acute or convalescent COVID-19. Each CDR3 is given without its conserved first and last residue. Some rows have no size entry. The others give once, few or many, or a class for an expanded clone.

clone_size	v_call	j_call	cdr3_aa
NA	TRBV11-2	TRBJ2-1	ASSLTRNNEQF
NA	TRBV7-3	TRBJ2-1	ASSPWGLSYNEQF
NA	TRBV10-3	TRBJ1-3	AISPHTTGAGNTIY
NA	TRBV5-1	TRBJ1-2	ASSLVGRGSYGYT
NA	TRBV6-2/TRBV6-3	TRBJ2-2	ASSWDSRNTGELF
few	TRBV12-1	TRBJ1-6	ASTTHPVRISRSPLH
NA	TRBV18	TRBJ1-2	ASSPTPTAGSGGYT
NA	TRBV28	TRBJ1-2	ASSSTGLDYGYT
NA	TRBV6-5	TRBJ2-7	ASSFDRLEAYEQY
NA	TRBV5-4	TRBJ2-7	ASSSGTNYEQY
NA	TRBV2	TRBJ2-1	ASTSGGSNEQF
NA	TRBV7-9	TRBJ2-5	ASSTRGETQY
NA	TRBV5-4	TRBJ1-4	ASSLDRGGEKLF
once	TRBV18	TRBJ2-7	ASSPTPLGQGYEQY
few	TRBV6-6	TRBJ1-2	ASSYHTGTYGYT
NA	TRBV7-8	TRBJ1-2	ASGRGHPTNYGYT
many	TRBV5-4	TRBJ1-2	ASSSQQGAAGYT
many	TRBV2	TRBJ2-4	ASSEARQGNIQY
NA	TRBV6-2/TRBV6-3	TRBJ1-3	ASRPRTGEWRSGNTIY
NA	TRBV12-3/TRBV12-4	TRBJ1-5	ASSLTGNQPQH
NA	TRBV5-4	TRBJ2-1	ASSLSGNEQF
NA	TRBV7-2	TRBJ1-1	ASSPPGTGKKAF
NA	TRBV24-1	TRBJ1-4	ATSDQGSTNEKLF
once	TRBV7-2	TRBJ2-3	ASTPPGLAGGSTDTQY
once	TRBV5-5	TRBJ1-2	ASSLDRGANYGYT
NA	TRBV6-5	TRBJ1-1	ASLRGGNTEAF
NA	TRBV11-2	TRBJ2-5	ASSLVSDSTQY
NA	TRBV10-3	TRBJ2-1	AISRLDRDGHNEQF
NA	TRBV10-1	TRBJ2-1	ASRLSLAGQPYNEQF
NA	TRBV20-1	TRBJ2-7	SASMSREQY
once	TRBV9	TRBJ1-3	ASSVGVSGNTIY
NA	TRBV4-2	TRBJ1-6	ASSPDRGKVNSPLH